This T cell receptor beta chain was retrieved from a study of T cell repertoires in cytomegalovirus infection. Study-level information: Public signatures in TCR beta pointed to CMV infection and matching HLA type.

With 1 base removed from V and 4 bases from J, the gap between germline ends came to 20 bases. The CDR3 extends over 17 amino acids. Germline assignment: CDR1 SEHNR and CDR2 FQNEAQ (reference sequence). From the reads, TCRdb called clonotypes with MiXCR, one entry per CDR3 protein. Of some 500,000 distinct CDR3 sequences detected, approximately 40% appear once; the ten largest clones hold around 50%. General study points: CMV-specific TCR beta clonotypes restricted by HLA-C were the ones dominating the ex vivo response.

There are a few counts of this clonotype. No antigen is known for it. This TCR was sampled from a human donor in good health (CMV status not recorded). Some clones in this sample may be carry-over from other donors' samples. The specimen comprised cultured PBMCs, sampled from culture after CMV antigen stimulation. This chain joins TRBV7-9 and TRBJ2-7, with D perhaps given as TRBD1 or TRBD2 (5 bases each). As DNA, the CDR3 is TGTGCCAGCAGCTTAGTAGGAACCGGGACCAGCTCATACGAGCAGTACTTC. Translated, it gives CASSLVGTGTSSYEQYF.